This is a list of T cell receptor beta chains from one sample in a study of blood T cells in healthy people across ages. Via MiXCR, TCRdb re-called the 5' RACE reads, giving one row per CDR3 protein. The data contain more than 1 million distinct CDR3 sequences, around 45% of them singletons. The sequenced sample consisted of blood. The receptors come from a woman aged 55-69 years in good health. Both conserved end residues are part of each CDR3. D genes are given only for firm matches. Rows give clone size only sometimes, using once, few, many, or a class for an expanded clone.

TRBJ2-3 | NA | NA | TRBV18 | TGTGCCAGCTCACCACCGGTCAGGGGTGCAGATACGCAGTATTTT | CASSPPVRGADTQYF
TRBJ2-5 | NA | TRBD2 | TRBV4-2 | TGTGCCAGCAGCCAAGTGGCGGGAGGAGGAGAGACCCAGTACTTC | CASSQVAGGGETQYF
TRBJ2-7 | NA | NA | TRBV5-1 | TGCGCCAGCAGCACCGGGCCGGCTGGCTACAATGAGCAGTACTTC | CASSTGPAGYNEQYF
TRBJ2-7 | NA | TRBD2 | TRBV12-3/TRBV12-4 | TGTGCCAGCAGTCCCCCCGCTAGCGGAGGCTACGAGCAGTACTTC | CASSPPASGGYEQYF
TRBJ2-5 | few | NA | TRBV6-2/TRBV6-3 | TGTGCCAGCAGTGACCCTGGAACCCCGACCCAGTACTTC | CASSDPGTPTQYF
TRBJ2-5 | once | TRBD2 | TRBV20-1 | TGCAGTGCTAGAGATCCGGCTAGCGGGAGTGGTGAGCAGTACTTC | CSARDPASGSGEQYF
TRBJ2-7 | NA | TRBD1 | TRBV6-6 | TGTGCCAGCAGTTTCCGGGACAGGGCCTCCTACGAGCAGTACTTC | CASSFRDRASYEQYF
TRBJ2-3 | NA | NA | TRBV3-1 | TGTGCCAGCAGCCAAGATCGAGGGGCAGATACGCAGTATTTT | CASSQDRGADTQYF
TRBJ2-1 | few | TRBD2 | TRBV3-1 | TGTGCCAGCAGCCAAGTAGTGGCTAGCGGGATCTACAATGAGCAGTTCTTC | CASSQVVASGIYNEQFF
TRBJ2-4 | many | NA | TRBV15 | TGTGCCACCAGCAGAGTAGCAGGAGTAGCCAAAAACATTCAGTACTTC | CATSRVAGVAKNIQYF
TRBJ2-4 | few | NA | TRBV21-1 | TGTGCCAGCACCTACAGGTCGGACAGGTTACGGAACATTCAGTACTTC | CASTYRSDRLRNIQYF
TRBJ2-7 | NA | TRBD2 | TRBV6-5 | TGTGCCAGCAGTTACTCCGGGACTAGGAACGAGCAGTACTTC | CASSYSGTRNEQYF
TRBJ1-2 | NA | TRBD1 | TRBV24-1 | TGTGCCACCAGTGACCCGGGACAGGACACCTATGGCTACACCTTC | CATSDPGQDTYGYTF
TRBJ2-1 | NA | NA | TRBV12-3/TRBV12-4 | TGTGCCAGCAGTCTAGGGTCGGGGCGGCGGTCCTACAATGAGCAGTTCTTC | CASSLGSGRRSYNEQFF
TRBJ1-6 | NA | NA | TRBV27 | TGTGCCAGCAGTTTCAGGGCACGTAATTCACCCCTCCACTTT | CASSFRARNSPLHF
TRBJ2-7 | few | NA | TRBV29-1 | TGCAGCGCCAGAGGCGGGCCCTCCTACGAGCAGTACTTC | CSARGGPSYEQYF
TRBJ2-1 | few | TRBD2 | TRBV5-1 | TGCGCCAGCAGCTCGGGACTAGCGGAATACAATGAGCAGTTCTTC | CASSSGLAEYNEQFF
TRBJ2-7 | few | NA | TRBV7-2 | TGTGCCAGCAGCTCAAAGGCAGGGCCCCACGAGCAGTACTTC | CASSSKAGPHEQYF
TRBJ2-7 | NA | NA | TRBV9 | TGTGCCAGCAGCGTAGACGGGACCCCTTTCTACGAGCAGTACTTC | CASSVDGTPFYEQYF
TRBJ2-1 | NA | NA | TRBV20-1 | TGCAGTGCTAAAAGTCTCGGAGGGGACTCCTACAATGAGCAGTTCTTC | CSAKSLGGDSYNEQFF
TRBJ2-2 | NA | TRBD2 | TRBV27 | TGTGCCAGCAGTTTCACGGGACTAGCGGGAGGGCGCCGGAACACCGGGGAGCTGTTTTTT | CASSFTGLAGGRRNTGELFF
TRBJ2-5 | NA | NA | TRBV29-1 | TGCAGCGTTGAACTTGGGTCTAGTGAGCAGTACTTC | CSVELGSSEQYF
TRBJ2-1 | NA | TRBD2 | TRBV6-5 | TGTGCCAGCAGTTTTCTGATACCGGGACTAGCGGGAGTGGCTTACAATGAGCAGTTCTTC | CASSFLIPGLAGVAYNEQFF
TRBJ2-3 | NA | NA | TRBV27 | TGTGCCAACAGTTCGGAGGGAGCGGGCACAAATACGCAGTATTTT | CANSSEGAGTNTQYF
TRBJ2-2 | NA | TRBD1 | TRBV29-1 | TGCAGCGCCGGGACAGTTAACACCGGGGAGCTGTTTTTT | CSAGTVNTGELFF
TRBJ2-7 | few | NA | TRBV20-1 | TGCAGTGCTGGAATAGACTCCTCAGATTACGAGCAGTACTTC | CSAGIDSSDYEQYF
TRBJ2-1 | few | NA | TRBV10-3 | TGTGCCATCAGTGAGCGCGTGGGACCGAGAGTAGAGCAGTTCTTC | CAISERVGPRVEQFF
TRBJ2-5 | NA | NA | TRBV7-8 | TGTGCCAGCAGCTTAGGAGTCGGGGCGGTCCAAGAGACCCAGTACTTC | CASSLGVGAVQETQYF
TRBJ1-5 | NA | NA | TRBV27 | TGTGCCAGCAGTATGTATAGCAATCAGCCCCAGCATTTT | CASSMYSNQPQHF
TRBJ2-3 | many | NA | TRBV7-2 | TGTGCCAGCAGCTTAGTGTTAACAGATACGCAGTATTTT | CASSLVLTDTQYF
TRBJ2-1 | few | TRBD2 | TRBV9 | TGTGCCAGCAGCCCATTAGGACTAGGAGCCTACAATGAGCAGTTCTTC | CASSPLGLGAYNEQFF
TRBJ2-1 | few | NA | TRBV9 | TGTGCCAGCAGCGTAAACCCCTTTGATGAGCAGTTCTTC | CASSVNPFDEQFF
TRBJ2-4 | NA | TRBD2 | TRBV5-1 | TGCGCCAGCAGCTTCGGGGAAGCGGGAGTGGGGGAGACTCAGTACTTC | CASSFGEAGVGETQYF
TRBJ2-1 | few | TRBD2 | TRBV12-3/TRBV12-4 | TGTGCCAGCAGTCCCGAGACTAGCGAGTACAATGAGCAGTTCTTC | CASSPETSEYNEQFF
TRBJ2-5 | NA | NA | TRBV6-2/TRBV6-3 | TGTGCCAGCAGTCAGCCCGGGGCACTAATGGAGCAGTACTTC | CASSQPGALMEQYF
TRBJ2-7 | once | NA | TRBV20-1 | TGCAGTGCTAATGACGCGACAGGAAATAACTACGAGCAGTACTTC | CSANDATGNNYEQYF
TRBJ1-4 | NA | TRBD1 | TRBV27 | TGTGCCAGCAGTGACAGGGTAACTAATGAAAAACTGTTTTTT | CASSDRVTNEKLFF
TRBJ2-5 | NA | NA | TRBV20-1 | TGCAGTGCTTCACAGGCTGGTCGGGAGACCCAGTACTTC | CSASQAGRETQYF